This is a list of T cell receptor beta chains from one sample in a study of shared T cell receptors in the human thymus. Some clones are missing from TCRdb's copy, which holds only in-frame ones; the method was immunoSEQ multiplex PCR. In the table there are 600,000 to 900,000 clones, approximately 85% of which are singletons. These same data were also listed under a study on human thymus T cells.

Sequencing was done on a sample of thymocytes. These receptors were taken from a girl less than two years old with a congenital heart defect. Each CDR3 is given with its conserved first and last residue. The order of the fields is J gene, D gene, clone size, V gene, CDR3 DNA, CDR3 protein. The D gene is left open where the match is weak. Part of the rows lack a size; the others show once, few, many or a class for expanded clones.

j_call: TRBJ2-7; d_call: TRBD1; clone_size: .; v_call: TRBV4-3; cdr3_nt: TGCGCCAGCAGCCGCGGGGGACAGGGGGCCTACGAGCAGTACTTC; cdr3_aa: CASSRGGQGAYEQYF
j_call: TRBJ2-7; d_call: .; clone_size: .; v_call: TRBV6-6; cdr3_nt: TGTGCCAGCAGCCCCGTGCGTGGGGGGTTTTTCGAGCAGTACTTC; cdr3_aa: CASSPVRGGFFEQYF
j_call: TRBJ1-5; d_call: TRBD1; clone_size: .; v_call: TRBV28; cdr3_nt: TGTGCCAGCAGTTTAAACCGCCGGGACAGGGGGCTTCGGGGCTGGCGTCAGCCCCAGCATTTT; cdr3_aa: CASSLNRRDRGLRGWRQPQHF
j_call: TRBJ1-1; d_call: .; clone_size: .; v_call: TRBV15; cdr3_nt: TGTGCCACCCGAACCGTCCCCCCAGTCGAGAGGGGAGTGCGGGGCACTGAAGCTTTCTTT; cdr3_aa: CATRTVPPVERGVRGTEAFF
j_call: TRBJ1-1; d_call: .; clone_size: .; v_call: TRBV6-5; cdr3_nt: TGTGCCAGCAGCAGGGTTATGAACACTGAAGCTTTCTTT; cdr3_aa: CASSRVMNTEAFF
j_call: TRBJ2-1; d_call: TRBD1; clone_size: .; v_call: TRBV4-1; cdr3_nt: TGCGCCAGCAGCCATAGTGGGCTGGGGACAGGGGGCGCGGGGTGGAAAGGTGAGCAGTTCTTC; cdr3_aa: CASSHSGLGTGGAGWKGEQFF
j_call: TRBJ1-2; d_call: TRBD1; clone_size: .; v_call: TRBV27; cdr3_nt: TGTGCCAGCAGTAGCGACCGGGACAGGGGGTATCATGGCTACACCTTC; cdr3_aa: CASSSDRDRGYHGYTF
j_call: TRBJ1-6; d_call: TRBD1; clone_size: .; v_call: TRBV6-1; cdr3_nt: TGTGCCAGCAGTGATCAGACAGGGTTGGAATCACCCCTCCACTTT; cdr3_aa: CASSDQTGLESPLHF
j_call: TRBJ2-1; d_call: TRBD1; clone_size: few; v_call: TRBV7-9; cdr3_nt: TGTGCCAGCAGTGCCACACAGGGGGCCACCTACAATGAGCAGTTCTTC; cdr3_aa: CASSATQGATYNEQFF
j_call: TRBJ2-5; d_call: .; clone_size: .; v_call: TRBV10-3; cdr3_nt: TGTGCCATCGCTCGTACCTCCAGGGGAAAAGAGACCCAGTACTTC; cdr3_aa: CAIARTSRGKETQYF
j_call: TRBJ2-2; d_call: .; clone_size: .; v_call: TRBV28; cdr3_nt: TGTGCCAGCAGTTTCCGGGTCCGGAACACCGGGGAGCTGTTTTTT; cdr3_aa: CASSFRVRNTGELFF
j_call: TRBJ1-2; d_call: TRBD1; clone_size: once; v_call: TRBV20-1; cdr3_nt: TGCAGTGGCCAGACAGGGGATGGCTACACCTTC; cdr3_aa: CSGQTGDGYTF
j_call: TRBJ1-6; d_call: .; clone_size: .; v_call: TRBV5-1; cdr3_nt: TGCGCCAGCACCTTCGGGGGGACTCTCAGCTCCTATAATTCACCCCTCCACTTT; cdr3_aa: CASTFGGTLSSYNSPLHF
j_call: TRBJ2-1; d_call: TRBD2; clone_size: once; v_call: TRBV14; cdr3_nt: TGTGCCAGCAGCCAATACAAGCGGGGGGGCAATGAGCAGTTCTTC; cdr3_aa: CASSQYKRGGNEQFF
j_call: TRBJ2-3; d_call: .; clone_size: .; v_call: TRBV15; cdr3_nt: TGTGCCACCGGTCTGACCCGCGGGGACCCGGGAGATACGCAGTATTTT; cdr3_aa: CATGLTRGDPGDTQYF
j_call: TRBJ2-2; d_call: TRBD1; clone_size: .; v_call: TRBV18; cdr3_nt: TGTGCCAGCTCGGAACAGGGGGCGCTCAGAACCGGGGAGCTGTTTTTT; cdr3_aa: CASSEQGALRTGELFF
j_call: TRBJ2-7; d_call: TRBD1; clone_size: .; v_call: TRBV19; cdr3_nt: TGTGCCAGTAGTATGGGACAGGGAAACGGTCCCTACGAGCAGTACTTC; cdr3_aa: CASSMGQGNGPYEQYF
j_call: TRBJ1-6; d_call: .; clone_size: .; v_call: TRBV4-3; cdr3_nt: TGCGCCAGCAGCCATGGCCCGCGGGGGGAAACAGATTCACCCCTCCACTTT; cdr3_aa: CASSHGPRGETDSPLHF
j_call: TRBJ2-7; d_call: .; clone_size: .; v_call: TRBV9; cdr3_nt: TGTGCCAGCAGCGTTCGACTCGGTCCTGGGTACGAGCAGTACTTC; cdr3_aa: CASSVRLGPGYEQYF
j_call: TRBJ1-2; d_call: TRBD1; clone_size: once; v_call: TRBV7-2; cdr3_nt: TGTGCCAGCAGCTTAGACAGGGGTGTTTCGGCTAACTATGGCTACACCTTC; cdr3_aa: CASSLDRGVSANYGYTF
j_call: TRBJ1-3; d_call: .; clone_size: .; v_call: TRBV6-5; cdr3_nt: TGTGCCAGCAGTTACGCCCCGGGACACGGTTGGAACACCATATATTTT; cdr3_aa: CASSYAPGHGWNTIYF
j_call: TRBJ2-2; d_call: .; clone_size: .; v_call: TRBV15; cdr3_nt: TGTGCCACCAGCAGAGATCATCAAGGATTGAGGGCCACCGGGGAGCTGTTTTTT; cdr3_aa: CATSRDHQGLRATGELFF